The clone carrying this TCR beta chain was detected many times. There are 14 residues in the CDR3. Trimming removed 0 bases from V and 1 base from J, with 7 bases in between. Germline V gene data show CDR1 as SGHRS and CDR2 as YFSETQ. In the original workflow: Amplified reference gene primers provided the basis for estimating nucleated cell counts. Clones were sequenced by immunoSEQ multiplex PCR, and TCRdb holds only the in-frame ones, with some missing. D and trimming come from the DNA, and the V and J calls and clone size come from that table. The sample records 250,000 to 350,000 clones, about 81% being singletons. These data originate in a study of blood T cell repertoires in COVID-19. On the study more broadly: There were acute and convalescent COVID-19 samples, and they came from the United States, Italy and Spain.

This receptor was identified in a human donor with COVID-19, enrolled during active disease. The donor label of this sample is uncertain. The V gene is TRBV5-1, the J gene TRBJ1-1; D is unresolved. What was sequenced was peripheral blood. CDR3 sequence: CASSLGQRNTEAFF. DNA of the CDR3: TGCGCCAGCAGCTTGGGACAAAGGAACACTGAAGCTTTCTTT.